A selection of T cell receptor beta chains follows, all from one sample in a study of shared clonotypes between healthy human individuals. Generated by immunoSEQ multiplex PCR, the TCRdb table keeps only in-frame clones and is missing some. Seen here are millions of clones, over 90% observed once, and the top ten hold 0.39%. The specimen was naive CD4+ T cells from PBMCs. Receptors were obtained from a man younger than 35 in good health. Some clones in this sample may be carry-over from other donors' samples. CDR3s include the opening cysteine and the closing phenylalanine or tryptophan. D genes are given only for firm matches. Not all rows give a size; the values are once, few, many and, for expanded clones, a class.

d_gene	v_gene	j_gene	abundance	CDR3aa	CDR3nt
-	TRBV10-3	TRBJ1-2	-	CAISGGPLLGYGYTF	TGTGCCATCAGTGGGGGACCCCTCCTAGGCTATGGCTACACCTTC
-	TRBV28	TRBJ1-1	few	CASRGPYDRAFF	TGTGCCAGCAGGGGACCCTATGATAGAGCTTTCTTT
TRBD2	TRBV5-1	TRBJ2-1	-	CASSLVVAGGGEQFF	TGCGCCAGCAGCTTGGTGGTAGCGGGAGGGGGTGAGCAGTTCTTC
-	TRBV4-3	TRBJ2-5	-	CASSQVGVGEETQYF	TGCGCCAGCAGCCAAGTAGGGGTGGGTGAGGAGACCCAGTACTTC
TRBD1	TRBV28	TRBJ2-2	once	CASSFLAAGGLGTGELFF	TGTGCCAGCAGTTTCCTCGCGGCAGGGGGCTTGGGTACCGGGGAGCTGTTTTTT
-	TRBV29-1	TRBJ2-2	-	CSVGTDTGELFF	TGCAGCGTTGGGACAGACACCGGGGAGCTGTTTTTT
-	TRBV28	TRBJ2-4	-	CASSDLGAQGIGIQYF	TGTGCCAGCTCCGACTTGGGGGCGCAGGGCATTGGGATTCAGTACTTC
-	TRBV28	TRBJ2-7	-	CASSLRARVYEQYF	TGTGCCAGCAGTTTACGCGCTAGGGTCTACGAGCAGTACTTC
TRBD2	TRBV11-3	TRBJ2-1	-	CASSLGLPAGEQFF	TGTGCCAGCAGCCTGGGACTACCTGCCGGGGAGCAGTTCTTC
-	TRBV7-8	TRBJ2-7	-	CASSLTSSSTGTYEQYF	TGTGCCAGCAGCTTAACTTCTTCTTCAACAGGGACATACGAGCAGTACTTC
-	TRBV11-3	TRBJ2-1	-	CASSLDLTPWDFF	TGTGCCAGCAGCTTAGATCTGACTCCTTGGGACTTCTTC
-	TRBV5-1	TRBJ2-5	-	CASSLPTGSPQETQYF	TGCGCCAGCAGCTTACCCACAGGGTCCCCTCAAGAGACCCAGTACTTC
-	TRBV5-1	TRBJ2-1	-	CASGTGPENYNEQFF	TGCGCCAGCGGGACTGGGCCAGAGAACTACAATGAGCAGTTCTTC
-	TRBV18	TRBJ2-6	-	CASSPGQDNVLTF	TGTGCCAGCTCACCAGGCCAGGACAACGTCCTGACTTTC
-	TRBV4-1	TRBJ2-6	-	CASNPTSSSGANVLTF	TGCGCCAGCAACCCCACGTCCTCCTCTGGGGCCAACGTCCTGACTTTC
TRBD1	TRBV5-6	TRBJ2-2	once	CASTRQGALYTGELFF	TGTGCCAGCACCAGACAGGGGGCGCTTTACACCGGGGAGCTGTTTTTT